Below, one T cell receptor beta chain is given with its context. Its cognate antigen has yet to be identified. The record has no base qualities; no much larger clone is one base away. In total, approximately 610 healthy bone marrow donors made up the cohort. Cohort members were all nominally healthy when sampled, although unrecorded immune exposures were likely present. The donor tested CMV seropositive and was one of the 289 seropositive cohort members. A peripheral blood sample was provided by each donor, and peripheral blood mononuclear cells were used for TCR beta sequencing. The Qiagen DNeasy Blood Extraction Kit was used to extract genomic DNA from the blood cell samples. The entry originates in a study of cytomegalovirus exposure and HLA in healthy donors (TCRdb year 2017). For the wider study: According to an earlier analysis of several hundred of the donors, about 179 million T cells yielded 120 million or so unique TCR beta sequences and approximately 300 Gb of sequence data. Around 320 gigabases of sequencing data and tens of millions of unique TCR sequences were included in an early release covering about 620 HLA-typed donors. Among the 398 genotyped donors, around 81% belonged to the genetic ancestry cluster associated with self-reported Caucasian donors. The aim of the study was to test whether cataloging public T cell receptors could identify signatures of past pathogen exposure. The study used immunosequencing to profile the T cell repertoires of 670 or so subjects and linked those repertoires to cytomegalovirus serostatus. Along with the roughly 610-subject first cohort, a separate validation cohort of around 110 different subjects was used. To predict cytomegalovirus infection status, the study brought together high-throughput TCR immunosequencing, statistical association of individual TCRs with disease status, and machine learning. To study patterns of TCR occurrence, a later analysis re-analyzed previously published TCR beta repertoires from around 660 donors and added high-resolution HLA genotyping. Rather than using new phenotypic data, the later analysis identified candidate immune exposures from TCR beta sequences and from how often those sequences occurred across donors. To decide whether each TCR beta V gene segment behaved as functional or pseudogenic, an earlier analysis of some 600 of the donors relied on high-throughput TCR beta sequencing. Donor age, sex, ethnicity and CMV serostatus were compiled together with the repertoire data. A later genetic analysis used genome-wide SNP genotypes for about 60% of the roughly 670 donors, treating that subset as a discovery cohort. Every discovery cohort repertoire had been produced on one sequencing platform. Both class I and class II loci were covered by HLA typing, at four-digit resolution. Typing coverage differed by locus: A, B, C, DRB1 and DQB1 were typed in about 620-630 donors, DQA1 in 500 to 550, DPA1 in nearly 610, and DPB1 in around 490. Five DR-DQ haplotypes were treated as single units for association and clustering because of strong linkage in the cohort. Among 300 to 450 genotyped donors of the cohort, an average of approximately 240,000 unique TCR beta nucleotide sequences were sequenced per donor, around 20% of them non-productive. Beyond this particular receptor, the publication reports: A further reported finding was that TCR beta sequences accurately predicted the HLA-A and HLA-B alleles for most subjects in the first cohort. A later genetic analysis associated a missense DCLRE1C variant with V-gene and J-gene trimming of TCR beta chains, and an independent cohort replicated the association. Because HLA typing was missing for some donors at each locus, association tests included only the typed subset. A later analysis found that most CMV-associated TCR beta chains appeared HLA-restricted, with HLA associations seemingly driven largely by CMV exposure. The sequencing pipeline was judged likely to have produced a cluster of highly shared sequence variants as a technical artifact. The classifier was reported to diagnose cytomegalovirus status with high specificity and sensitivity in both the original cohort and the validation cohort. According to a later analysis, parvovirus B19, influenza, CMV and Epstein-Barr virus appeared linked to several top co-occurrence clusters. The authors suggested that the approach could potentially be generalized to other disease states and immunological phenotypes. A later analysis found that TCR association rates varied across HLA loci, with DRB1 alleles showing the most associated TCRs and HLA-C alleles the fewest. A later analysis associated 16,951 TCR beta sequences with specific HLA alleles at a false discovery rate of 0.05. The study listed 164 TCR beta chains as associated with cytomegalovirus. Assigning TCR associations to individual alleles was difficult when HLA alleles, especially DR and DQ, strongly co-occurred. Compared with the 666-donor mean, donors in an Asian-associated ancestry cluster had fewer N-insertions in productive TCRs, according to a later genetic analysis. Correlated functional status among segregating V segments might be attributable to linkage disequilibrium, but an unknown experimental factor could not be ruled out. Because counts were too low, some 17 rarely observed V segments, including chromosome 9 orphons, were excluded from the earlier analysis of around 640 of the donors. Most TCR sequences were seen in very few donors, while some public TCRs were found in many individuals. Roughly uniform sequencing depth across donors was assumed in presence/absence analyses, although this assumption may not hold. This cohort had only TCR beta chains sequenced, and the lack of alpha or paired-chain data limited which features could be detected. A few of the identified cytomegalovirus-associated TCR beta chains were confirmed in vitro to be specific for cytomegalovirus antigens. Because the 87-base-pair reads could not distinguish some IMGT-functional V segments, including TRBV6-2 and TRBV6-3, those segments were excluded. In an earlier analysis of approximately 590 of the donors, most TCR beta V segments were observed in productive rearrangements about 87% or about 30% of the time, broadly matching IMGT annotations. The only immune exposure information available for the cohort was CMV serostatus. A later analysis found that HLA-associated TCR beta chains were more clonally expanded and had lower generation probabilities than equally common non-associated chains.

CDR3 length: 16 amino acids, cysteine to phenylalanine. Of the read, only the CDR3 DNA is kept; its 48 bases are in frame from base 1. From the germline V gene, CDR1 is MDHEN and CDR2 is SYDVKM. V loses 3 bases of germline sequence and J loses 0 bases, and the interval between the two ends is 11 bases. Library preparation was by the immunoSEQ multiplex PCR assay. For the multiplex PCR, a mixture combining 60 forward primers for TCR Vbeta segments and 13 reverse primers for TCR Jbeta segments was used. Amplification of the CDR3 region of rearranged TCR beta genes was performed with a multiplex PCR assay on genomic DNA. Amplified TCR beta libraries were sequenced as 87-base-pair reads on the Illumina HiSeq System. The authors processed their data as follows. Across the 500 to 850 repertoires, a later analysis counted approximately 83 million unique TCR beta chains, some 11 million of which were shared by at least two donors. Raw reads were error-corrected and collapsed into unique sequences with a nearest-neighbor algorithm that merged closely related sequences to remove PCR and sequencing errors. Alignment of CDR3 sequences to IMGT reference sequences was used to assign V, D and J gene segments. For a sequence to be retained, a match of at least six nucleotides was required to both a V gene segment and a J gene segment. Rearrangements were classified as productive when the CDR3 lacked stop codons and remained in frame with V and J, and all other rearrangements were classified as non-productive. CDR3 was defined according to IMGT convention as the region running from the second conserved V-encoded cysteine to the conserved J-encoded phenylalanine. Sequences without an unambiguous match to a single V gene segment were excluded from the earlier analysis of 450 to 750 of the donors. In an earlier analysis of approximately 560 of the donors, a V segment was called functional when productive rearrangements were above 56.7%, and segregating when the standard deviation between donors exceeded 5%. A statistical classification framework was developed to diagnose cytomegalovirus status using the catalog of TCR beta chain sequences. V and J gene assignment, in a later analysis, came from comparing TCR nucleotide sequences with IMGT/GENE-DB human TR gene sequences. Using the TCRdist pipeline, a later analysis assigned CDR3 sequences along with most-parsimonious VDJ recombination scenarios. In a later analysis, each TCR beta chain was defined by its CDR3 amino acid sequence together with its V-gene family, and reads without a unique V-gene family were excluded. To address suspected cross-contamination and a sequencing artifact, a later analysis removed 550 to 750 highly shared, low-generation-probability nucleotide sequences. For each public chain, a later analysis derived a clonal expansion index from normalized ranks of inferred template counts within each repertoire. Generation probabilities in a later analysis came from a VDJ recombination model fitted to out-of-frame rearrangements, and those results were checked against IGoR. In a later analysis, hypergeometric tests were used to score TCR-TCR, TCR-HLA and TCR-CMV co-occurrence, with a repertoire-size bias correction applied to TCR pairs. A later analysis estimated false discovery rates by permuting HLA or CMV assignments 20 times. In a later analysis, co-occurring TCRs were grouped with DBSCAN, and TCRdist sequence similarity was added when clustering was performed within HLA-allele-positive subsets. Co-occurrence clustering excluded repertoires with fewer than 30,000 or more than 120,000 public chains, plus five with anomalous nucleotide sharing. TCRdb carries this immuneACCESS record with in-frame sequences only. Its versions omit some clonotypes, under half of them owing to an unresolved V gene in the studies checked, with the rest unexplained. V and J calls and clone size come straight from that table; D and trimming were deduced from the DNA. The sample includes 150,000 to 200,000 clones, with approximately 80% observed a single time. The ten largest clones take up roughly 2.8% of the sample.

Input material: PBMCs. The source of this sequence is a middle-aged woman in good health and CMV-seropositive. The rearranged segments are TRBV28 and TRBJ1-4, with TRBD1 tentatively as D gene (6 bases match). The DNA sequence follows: TGTGCCAGCAGTTTCATCAGGGGTGCAACTAATGAAAAACTGTTTTTT. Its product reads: CASSFIRGATNEKLFF.